The 11 T cell receptor beta chains below all came from one sample that was sequenced in a study of molecular identifiers for immune sequencing clone quantification. MiXCR, applied by TCRdb to the PCR reads, yields one record per CDR3 protein. The sample carries about 640,000 distinct CDR3 sequences, just under 20% recorded once. Sequencing was done on a sample of naive CD8+ T cells from blood, with Jurkat cell RNA spiked in. Sample subset: FACS-sorted CD8+CD4-CCR7+CD45RA+ naive T cells. The receptors originated from a human donor in good health. Some libraries in this study had Jurkat cell RNA spiked in.

This clonotype has a count of ten or more. CDR3 coding DNA: TGTGCCAGCAGTTTACGGGGACGGAACGAGCAGTACTTC. Protein product: CASSLRGRNEQYF. The rearrangement joins TRBV27 to TRBJ2-7, with D perhaps given as TRBD1 or TRBD2 (5 bases each). This CDR3 has 13 amino acids. V lost 2 bases and J 5 bases, leaving 10 bases between the germline ends. From germline, CDR1 is MNHEY and CDR2 SMNVEV (reference sequence).

This clonotype was observed many times. This CDR3 reads CSARVPSGYGRGYEQYF. The CDR3 coding sequence is TGCAGTGCTAGAGTCCCCTCCGGTTACGGGAGGGGCTACGAGCAGTACTTC. V is TRBV20-1 and J is TRBJ2-7, with 8 bases that match TRBD2. The CDR3 extends over 17 amino acids. CDR1 DFQATT and CDR2 SNEGSKA come from the germline V gene (reference sequence). V was clipped by 1 base and J by 3 bases; unmatched bases: 14.

This clonotype was seen at least ten times. This chain's CDR3 is CASSSTGGPPYEQYF. For the CDR3, the DNA is TGCGCCAGCAGCTCAACAGGGGGCCCTCCCTACGAGCAGTACTTC. The chain links TRBV5-1 to TRBJ2-7, with TRBD1 matching over 9 bases. The CDR3 spans 15 residues. Losses at the gene ends were 3 bases for V and 2 bases for J; bases not matched to a gene: 6. Germline V gene sequence: CDR1 SGHRS, CDR2 YFSETQ.

In its sample, this clonotype was seen many times. The J gene is TRBJ1-2, the V gene TRBV19; D not certain. Trimming removed 5 bases from V and 0 bases from J, with 10 bases in between. CDR1 is LNHDA, CDR2 SQIVND, per germline (reference sequence). The length of the CDR3 is 14 residues. CDR3 bases: TGTGCCAGTAGTTGGAGTTCACCTAACTATGGCTACACCTTC. Translating it yields CASSWSSPNYGYTF.

This chain joins TRBV5-8 and TRBJ2-3, with D maybe TRBD2 (6 bases). CDR1 is SGHTS and CDR2 is YDEGEE in the germline V gene. V was shortened by 3 bases and J by 0 bases, with 11 bases between the two germline ends. The CDR3 is made up of 15 amino acids. The CDR3 bases are TGTGCCAGCAGCTCGGGGAGGACCAGCACAGATACGCAGTATTTT. Translated: CASSSGRTSTDTQYF.

This clonotype was recorded many times. The chain carries TRBV9 and TRBJ2-3, with D perhaps matching TRBD2 (5 bases). The CDR3 is 14 residues long. The V end lost 0 bases, the J end lost 4 bases, and 9 bases lay between the germline ends. Germline CDR1 SGDLS, CDR2 YYNGEE. For the CDR3, the DNA is TGTGCCAGCAGCGTAGGGTACGGGGCAGATACGCAGTATTTT. It codes for CASSVGYGADTQYF. Filled out from reference TRBV9 and TRBJ2-3, the complete variable domain reads DSGVTQTPKHLITATGQRVTLRCSPRSGDLSVYWYQQSLDQGLQFLIQYYNGEERAKGNILERFSAQQFPDLHSELNLSSLELGDSALYFCASSVGYGADTQYFGPGTRLTVL.

The chain is built from TRBV7-2 and TRBJ2-2, with 7 bases identical to TRBD2. The ends lost 3 bases at V and 5 bases at J; junction bases unmatched: 6. The CDR3 totals 15 residues. Germline CDR1 reads SGHTA; CDR2 reads FQGNSA. The CDR3 DNA is TGTGCCAGCAGCTTCTCTAGCGGACAAACCGGGGAGCTGTTTTTT. Translation: CASSFSSGQTGELFF.

This clonotype was detected many times. This chain connects TRBV4-3 to TRBJ2-2; no reliable D call. Trimming shortened V by 1 base and J by 4 bases, and 10 bases separated the two germline ends. This CDR3 region has 15 residues. CDR1 and CDR2 from the germline V gene are LGHNA and YSLEER. The CDR3 DNA sequence: TGCGCCAGCAGCCAAGCTAGTGTCGGCACCGGGGAGCTGTTTTTT. It specifies CASSQASVGTGELFF.

The V call is TRBV20-1, the J call TRBJ1-5; no firm D call. The germline V gene has CDR1 DFQATT and CDR2 SNEGSKA (reference sequence). The CDR3 consists of 14 residues. The germline V and J ends were trimmed by 3 bases and 10 bases, with 19 bases remaining between them. The CDR3 DNA reads TGCAGTGCTAGTGGGGTAGAAGGGATCAGCCCCCAGCATTTT. Translating it yields CSASGVEGISPQHF.

This chain links TRBV6-2 or TRBV6-3 with TRBJ2-1; no clear D gene. The CDR3 extends over 15 amino acids. CDR1 and CDR2 from the germline V gene are MNHEY and SVGEGT. The ends were cut back, 1 base at V and 4 bases at J, with 11 bases in the middle. CDR3 nucleotides: TGTGCCAGCAGTTACTTCAGCCCCCCGTACAATGAGCAGTTCTTC. As protein: CASSYFSPPYNEQFF.

This clonotype was counted ten times or more. This chain uses TRBV30 with TRBJ2-7; 9 nucleotides agree with TRBD1. V shed 2 bases, J shed 2 bases, and the junction held 4 bases outside the gene matches. CDR1 and CDR2 (germline): GTSNPN, SVGIG (reference sequence). CDR3 length: 14 residues. The CDR3 nucleotides read TGTGCCTGGAGTAGTGGACAGGGGCCCTACGAGCAGTACTTC. Its translation is CAWSSGQGPYEQYF.